This is a list of T cell receptor beta chains from one sample in a study of blood T cell repertoires in COVID-19. Method: immunoSEQ multiplex PCR; TCRdb's copy keeps in-frame clones and lacks some. The sample lists about 300,000 clones, more than 70% seen once, with 1% to 1.5% in the top ten. Input material: peripheral blood. The receptors here all came from a woman aged 50 to 65 with acute or convalescent COVID-19. The CDR3 runs from the conserved cysteine through the conserved F or W. Fields, in order: J gene, D gene, clone size, V gene, CDR3 length, CDR3 protein, CDR3 DNA. A D gene is named only where the DNA matches it firmly. Where a row states a size, it is once, few, many or the class of an expanded clone; other rows omit it.

>TRBJ2-7|-|-|TRBV27|12
CASSLTRGEQYF
TGTGCCAGCAGTTTAACTCGCGGCGAGCAGTACTTC
>TRBJ1-2|-|-|TRBV25-1|12
CASSTGDYGYTF
TGTGCCAGCAGTACAGGAGACTATGGCTACACCTTC
>TRBJ2-1|TRBD2|-|TRBV5-5|16
CASIVLGTSSYNEQFF
TGTGCCAGCATCGTGCTCGGGACTAGCTCCTACAATGAGCAGTTCTTC
>TRBJ2-1|-|-|TRBV10-1|15
CASSESRSGYNEQFF
TGCGCCAGCAGTGAGTCGAGAAGCGGGTACAATGAGCAGTTCTTC
>TRBJ1-1|TRBD1|few|TRBV29-1|12
CSVQQGYTEAFF
TGCAGCGTACAACAGGGGTACACTGAAGCTTTCTTT
>TRBJ1-3|TRBD1|-|TRBV5-1|16
CASSFQGESSGNTIYF
TGCGCCAGCAGCTTTCAGGGGGAGAGCTCTGGAAACACCATATATTTT
>TRBJ1-6|TRBD1|-|TRBV27|12
CASSLSGTGLHF
TGTGCCAGCAGTTTATCTGGGACAGGGCTTCACTTT
>TRBJ2-5|TRBD2|-|TRBV7-3|15
CASSLREGPLETQYF
TGTGCCAGCAGCTTAAGGGAGGGACCACTAGAGACCCAGTACTTC
>TRBJ2-3|-|few|TRBV6-1|14
CASSVAAVVDTQYF
TGTGCCAGCAGTGTAGCCGCGGTGGTAGATACGCAGTATTTT
>TRBJ1-1|-|-|TRBV2|11
CASRGGSEAFF
TGTGCCAGCCGAGGGGGTTCTGAAGCTTTCTTT
>TRBJ2-6|TRBD1|-|TRBV18|16
CASSALTGSGANVLTF
TGTGCCAGCTCAGCCCTGACAGGGTCTGGGGCCAACGTCCTGACTTTC
>TRBJ2-3|-|-|TRBV24-1|17
CATSATSGQELPDTQYF
TGTGCCACCAGTGCCACCTCTGGGCAGGAACTGCCAGATACGCAGTATTTT
>TRBJ1-4|-|-|TRBV7-3|15
CASSPTGPNDEKLFF
TGTGCCAGCAGCCCTACAGGTCCAAACGATGAAAAACTGTTTTTT
>TRBJ2-3|TRBD2|-|TRBV5-8|16
CASRPGTTQNEEVQYF
TGTGCCAGCAGACCCGGGACTACCCAAAATGAGGAGGTGCAGTATTTT
>TRBJ2-1|TRBD2|-|TRBV18|15
CASSPPSSGSYEQFF
TGTGCCAGCTCACCACCGTCTAGCGGGAGTTATGAGCAGTTCTTC
>TRBJ1-4|TRBD1|-|TRBV30|13
CAQGDSVNEKLFF
TGTGCCCAGGGGGACTCAGTAAATGAAAAACTGTTTTTT
>TRBJ1-1|-|few|TRBV3-1/TRBV3-2|13
CASSQEGGTEAFF
TGTGCCAGCAGCCAAGAAGGGGGCACTGAAGCTTTCTTT
>TRBJ1-2|TRBD1|once|TRBV29-1|14
CSVEDQDRYYGYTF
TGCAGCGTTGAAGATCAGGACAGGTACTATGGCTACACCTTC
>TRBJ2-2|-|-|TRBV6-4|14
CASRMYRDTGELFF
TGTGCCAGCAGGATGTACAGGGACACCGGGGAGCTGTTTTTT
>TRBJ2-1|TRBD2|-|TRBV14|14
CASSQSGGAREQFF
TGTGCCAGCAGCCAAAGCGGGGGGGCTCGTGAGCAGTTCTTC
>TRBJ2-3|TRBD2|-|TRBV3-1/TRBV3-2|20
CASSQGLLRSGDASTDTQYF
TGTGCCAGCAGCCAAGGATTGTTGCGCAGCGGGGACGCTAGCACAGATACGCAGTATTTT
>TRBJ1-2|TRBD1|-|TRBV3-1/TRBV3-2|17
CASSQGGSGTGGRGYTF
TGTGCCAGCAGCCAAGGCGGTTCCGGGACAGGGGGCCGCGGCTACACCTTC